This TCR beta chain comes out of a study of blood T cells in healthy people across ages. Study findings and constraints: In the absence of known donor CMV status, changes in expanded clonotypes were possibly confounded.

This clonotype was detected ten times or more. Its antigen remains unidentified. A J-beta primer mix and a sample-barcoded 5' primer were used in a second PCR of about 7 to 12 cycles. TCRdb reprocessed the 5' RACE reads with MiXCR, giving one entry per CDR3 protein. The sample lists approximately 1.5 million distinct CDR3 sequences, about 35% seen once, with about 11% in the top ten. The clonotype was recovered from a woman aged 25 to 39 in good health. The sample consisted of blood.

The CDR3 DNA is TGCGCCAGCAGGCGGTCAGGGGACCTGGGGTCCTACGAGCAGTACTTC. Its translation is CASRRSGDLGSYEQYF. The gene calls are TRBV4-1 and TRBJ2-7; D may be TRBD1 (6 bases). The germline gives CDR1 MGHRA, CDR2 YSYEKL. Deletions cut 6 bases from V and 1 base from J, with 19 bases between. The CDR3 extends over 16 amino acids.